Each of the 11 T cell receptor beta chains below was sequenced from the same sample in a study of T cell responses to AZD1222 COVID-19 vaccine. TCRdb's table, derived via immunoSEQ multiplex PCR, lists solely in-frame clones and lacks some. The data show around 150,000 clones, 90% to 95% seen once. Source: peripheral blood, taken on day 0 of AZD1222 vaccination. Receptor source: an adult in good health.

The rearrangement joins TRBV12-3 or TRBV12-4 to TRBJ1-5; D is ambiguous. Trimming took off 4 bases at V and 6 bases at J, with 7 bases between the two ends. CDR3 size: 12 residues. This CDR3 reads CASSWVSQPQHF. The DNA for the CDR3 is TGTGCCAGCAGTTGGGTGAGTCAGCCCCAGCATTTT.

This chain links TRBV1 with TRBJ2-7; TRBD2 is the table's D call, not checked against the DNA. TRBV1 counts as a pseudogene. The CDR3 is made up of 17 amino acids. DNA of the CDR3: TGCACCAGCAGACTAGCGGGAGCCTCCCCGTCAATATACGAGCAGTACTTC. Amino acid sequence: CTSRLAGASPSIYEQYF.

V and J are TRBV25-1 and TRBJ1-1; 8 bases map to TRBD1. The CDR3 is 15 residues long. The germline gives CDR1 MGHDK, CDR2 SYGVNS. With 6 bases clipped from V and 6 bases from J, the junction kept 12 bases outside the gene matches. In DNA form, the CDR3 reads TGTGCCAGCAGCGCTTGGACAGGGAGTGGGGCTGAAGCTTTCTTT. This codes for CASSAWTGSGAEAFF.

V and J are TRBV25-1 and TRBJ2-7, with TRBD1 as a possible D gene (7 bases). The CDR3 is 14 amino acids. Trimming stripped 4 bases from V and 3 bases from J, with 13 bases between. Germline V gene data show CDR1 as MGHDK and CDR2 as SYGVNS. CDR3 bases: TGTGCCAGCAGTGCTCAGGGGGAGGTCTACGAGCAGTACTTC. The encoded protein is CASSAQGEVYEQYF.

The chain carries TRBV5-4 and TRBJ2-3; 8 positions agree with TRBD2. Germline V gene data show CDR1 as SGHNT and CDR2 as YYREEE (reference sequence). Trimming removed 0 bases from V and 6 bases from J; junction bases left unmatched: 6. This CDR3 spans 15 amino acids. DNA for the CDR3: TGTGCCAGCAGCTTGGACACTAGCGGCCCGGATACGCAGTATTTT. It is translated as CASSLDTSGPDTQYF.

This chain uses TRBV11-3 with TRBJ2-1, with D possibly TRBD2 on 6 matching bases. The CDR3 totals 18 residues. V lost 5 bases and J lost 5, with 25 bases in between. Germline V gene data show CDR1 as SGHNT and CDR2 as YENEEA. The CDR3: CASSTPPGGTSPHNEQFF. CDR3 DNA sequence: TGTGCCAGCAGCACACCCCCTGGGGGGACCTCGCCACACAATGAGCAGTTCTTC.

The rearrangement joins TRBV14 to TRBJ1-1, with TRBD1 as a possible D gene (5 bases). Germline values: CDR1 SGHDN, CDR2 FVKESK. With 1 base removed from V and 4 bases from J, the gap between germline ends came to 19 bases. This CDR3 region has 17 residues. This CDR3 reads CASSQAPPRDWGTEAFF. The CDR3 DNA reads as TGTGCCAGCAGCCAAGCGCCACCCCGGGACTGGGGCACTGAAGCTTTCTTT.

The V call is TRBV6-5, the J call TRBJ2-5; 8 bases are a match to TRBD1. Germline V gene data show CDR1 as MNHEY and CDR2 as SVGAGI. This CDR3 comprises 14 residues. V lost 7 bases and J lost 7; bases outside the gene matches: 11. The CDR3 sequence is CASTQSGGLGTQYF. The CDR3 nucleotides read TGTGCCAGCACCCAGTCAGGGGGCCTAGGGACCCAGTACTTC.

CDR3 sequence: CASSLAGGGLTEAFF. The CDR3 DNA sequence: TGTGCCAGCAGCTTAGCGGGGGGCGGATTAACTGAAGCTTTCTTT. This chain links TRBV7-2 with TRBJ1-1; TRBD1 might be the D (6 bases). V was trimmed by 0 bases and J by 5 bases, leaving 13 bases between them. CDR3 length: 15 residues. Germline V CDR1 and CDR2: SGHTA, FQGNSA.

The rearrangement links TRBV7-2 to TRBJ1-1; D is ambiguous. V gave up 3 bases and J gave up 2 bases, with 10 bases separating them. This CDR3 has 14 amino acids. The germline V gene has CDR1 SGHTA and CDR2 FQGNSA. Here the CDR3 DNA reads TGTGCCAGCAGCTTTCGTCAGATAAACACTGAAGCTTTCTTT. This translates into CASSFRQINTEAFF.

This chain connects TRBV7-2 to TRBJ1-1, with D unresolved. The V end was cut by 0 bases, the J end by 5 bases, with 7 bases between. Looked up from germline, CDR1 is SGHTA and CDR2 is FQGNSA. CDR3 length: 13 amino acids. This chain's CDR3 is CASSLARRTEAFF. For the CDR3, the DNA is TGTGCCAGCAGCTTAGCTAGGAGAACTGAAGCTTTCTTT.